This T cell receptor beta chain comes out of a study of beta chain features in type 1 diabetes. General study findings and limits: Among type 1 diabetes patients, VDJ junctions had fewer insertions and more deletions.

For this clone: Antigen specificity is unknown.

Using CD45RO/CCR7/CD25/CD127/CD95/CD27, CD4+ naive, central memory, regulatory and stem cell-like memory cells were sorted. Germline assignment: CDR1 MNHNS and CDR2 SASEGT. V was pared by 2 bases and J by 1 base, with 11 bases between. CDR3 size: 15 residues. As every portion of the isolated RNA was reverse transcribed, the sequencing read expressed TCRB transcripts. Generated by immunoSEQ multiplex PCR, the TCRdb table keeps only in-frame clones and is missing some. The top ten hold around 0.45% of the sample, which has more than 300,000 clones, 8% seen once. This chain joins TRBV6-1 and TRBJ1-1; D is possibly TRBD1 (6 bases). The sequenced sample was central memory CD4+ T cells from blood. The sequence was obtained from a woman aged 18-35 years in good health. The CDR3 coding sequence is TGTGCCAGCAGTGAACTCGGACAGTCGAACACTGAAGCTTTCTTT. It codes for CASSELGQSNTEAFF.